This T cell receptor beta chain was identified during a study of blood T cell repertoires in COVID-19 (dated by TCRdb to 2018 to 2020). Notes on the research overall: Samples covering the acute and convalescent phases of COVID-19 were provided by collaborators in the United States, Italy and Spain. The prospective study material was composed of cDNA or gDNA derived from T cells, B-cell-depleted T cells, or PBMCs. The dataset comprised deeply sampled blood TCRbeta repertoires from subjects exposed to, actively infected with, or recovered from COVID-19. The repertoires were released in a freely available public database intended as a resource for research on the immune response to SARS-CoV-2. The samples were drawn from the first 160 participants of the ongoing ImmuneRACE study and from 1,254 subjects provided by 6 global collaborators. Nearly every sample came with metadata listing a de-identified subject ID, COVID-19 status, age in years and sex. Where HLA class I and class II types were available, the types were taken from metadata supplied by the sample provider, not from assay-based typing. The study at large found these results: The quantity of clinical and demographic metadata differed by source and by participant and was supplied without curation.

V is reduced by 3 bases and J by 4 bases, leaving a spacing of 10 bases between them. CDR1 and CDR2 are read off the germline V gene as SGHDT and YYEEEE. There are 13 amino acids in the CDR3, from cysteine to phenylalanine inclusive. Just CDR3 DNA is preserved here, 39 bases in frame from base 1. The immunoSEQ Assay, a bias-controlled multiplex PCR, was used to amplify TCRbeta CDR3 regions from genomic DNA. In the source study's methods: The number of nucleated cells in each sample was estimated by amplification of reference gene primers within the assay. Sequence reads were collapsed and filtered to measure the absolute abundance of every unique TCRbeta CDR3 rearrangement. For each sample, productive Simpson clonality was calculated as the square root of Simpson's diversity index across productive rearrangements. The table comes from immuneACCESS by way of TCRdb, which keeps in-frame sequences with V and J called. Part of the clones is missing from these tables; in studies checked, under half for an unresolved V gene and the rest for unknown reasons. The V and J calls and clone size are taken from that table; D and trimming were inferred from the DNA. Counted in this sample were about 100,000 clones; 70% to 90% of them appeared once. The ten largest clones capture under 5.5% of the sample.

This clone was seen once. The antigen this receptor binds is unknown. No clone much larger than this one lies a single base away; base qualities are absent. The collaborating institutions used their own protocols to collect whole blood in K2EDTA tubes. Collaborator samples were shipped for TCRbeta analysis as frozen whole blood, isolated PBMCs, or DNA extracted from either sample type. Sequencing was carried out using peripheral blood. The TCR originated in a human donor in a cohort sampled during active COVID-19. The chain employs TRBV5-6 and TRBJ2-5; the D gene is perhaps TRBD2, from 5 matching bases. The DNA sequence is as follows: TGTGCCAGCAGCTCACCCGGGGTAGAGACCCAGTACTTC. It translates to CASSSPGVETQYF. Extended through the reference TRBV5-6 and TRBJ2-5 proteins, this CDR3 yields the full variable domain: DAGVTQSPTHLIKTRGQQVTLRCSPKSGHDTVSWYQQALGQGPQFIFQYYEEEERQRGNFPDRFSGHQFPNYSSELNVNALLLGDSALYLCASSSPGVETQYFGPGTRLLVL.